The source of this T cell receptor beta chain is a study of shared clonotypes between healthy human individuals (dated by TCRdb to 2019 to 2021). About the study as a whole: A couple of women and a few men aged 18 to 49 years were included in the cohort. Blood TCR repertoires of about five healthy adults were deeply sequenced to estimate repertoire size and the extent of clonotype sharing between individuals. Per donor, leukapheresis produced somewhere between about 0.9 and 10 billion PBMCs. For each donor, CD4 naive and CD4 memory were each given three plates, CD8 naive was given two plates, and CD8 memory was given one plate. To increase sequencing depth and limit assay-specific biases, TCR repertoire library preparation and sequencing were carried out by different laboratories using diverse techniques.

Healthy HIV-negative adults with no recently reported acute infections or vaccinations were included as donors. Every donor was a Caucasian adult residing in Nashville, Tennessee, USA. Magnetic negative selection was used to enrich CD4+ T cells, after which naive cells were positively selected on CD45RA and the negative fraction became the memory subset. Blood was obtained by leukapheresis, after which PBMCs were separated by Ficoll-Histopaque density gradient centrifugation and cryopreserved in liquid nitrogen vapor phase. Analytical flow cytometry was used to check the purity and quantity of every magnetically sorted T cell population. Each sorted fraction had its genomic DNA isolated and then quantified by UV absorbance on a Nanodrop 2000c. Results and caveats for the whole study, not just this receptor: Even with the large sequencing depth, rarefaction of the sorted-subset datasets indicated that sequencing was incomplete. The genetic and exposure-history diversity represented was limited by the small number of donors. Compared with non-shared clonotypes, clonotypes shared by all four sorted-subset donors had higher generation probabilities. Across four donors, approximately 5% of naive CD4, 3% to 3.5% of naive CD8, about 2.3% of memory CD4, and roughly 0.4% of memory CD8 clonotypes were shared. Only blood was sampled, and tissue TCR repertoires likely differ from those in blood. Larger estimated clonotype richness was generally found for naive subsets than for memory subsets. Pairwise subsampling indicated that sequencing depth was expected to affect the degree of clonotype sharing among donors.

In the case of this clone: Its cognate antigen has yet to be identified. No base-level quality is on record; no much larger clone is a single base apart.

Using the deep immunoSEQ assay, TCR CDR3 regions were amplified from genomic DNA by multiplex PCR. Genomic DNA extracted from each cell subset was distributed evenly over all wells of several immunoSEQ 96-well plates, and each plate served as one replicate. For sorted subsets, around 200 ng genomic DNA, equal to approximately 30,000 T cell genomes, was loaded into each replicate PCR. The purified libraries were quantified using a Qubit 3.0 fluorometer, sized with a Bioanalyzer 2100, and then quantified again using the KAPA Library Quantification kit. Every immunoSEQ 96-well plate was sequenced on a separate single-read 150-cycle Illumina NextSeq 550 flow cell. The authors processed their data as follows. The immunoSEQ output contained only junctional sequences without quality scores, so filtering could not match that applied to full-length reads. Sequences were annotated with PyIR, a Python wrapper for IgBLAST v1.9, and V/J genes and CDR3 were assigned using IMGT germline references. Any read was removed if the V/J assignment was weak (E-value above 1e-6), the CDR3 was missing, or the read contained stop codons, out-of-frame junctions, or ambiguous translated residues. V3J clonotypes were defined as sequences sharing the same inferred V gene, J gene, and CDR3 amino acid sequence. The percentage overlap between two repertoires was calculated by dividing the number of shared unique clonotypes by the size of the smaller repertoire. Richness of each repertoire was evaluated using RTK rarefaction, the Chao1 estimator, and Recon v2.1 estimates of unobserved clonotypes. Generation probabilities for all TCRbeta clonotypes obtained by the gDNA method from a handful of donors were computed using OLGA. TCRdb retrieved this table from immuneACCESS and kept in-frame rearrangements only. Not all clones are present; in checked studies, unresolved V genes account for under half, and no reason is known for the remainder. V, J and clone size derive from that table, while D and trimming were established from the DNA sequence. Recorded for this sample are about a million clones; 70% to 80% of them occurred a single time. The ten largest clones add up to more than 0.85% of the sample.

The source of this sequence is a man aged 18 to 35 in good health. Some clones in this sample may be carry-over from other donors' samples. What was sequenced was memory CD4+ T cells from PBMCs. The cell subset or site label of this sample denotes: CD45RA-negative fraction.

CDR3 reads: CASSQGSEAFF. In nucleotides, the sequence is TGTGCCAGCAGCCAAGGGTCGGAAGCTTTCTTT. The chain joins TRBV14 to TRBJ1-1, with the D segment identity uncertain. The germline V gene supplies CDR1 SGHDN and CDR2 FVKESK. Relative to germline, V is 1 base shorter and J is 8 bases shorter, with 5 bases between their ends. The CDR3 numbers 11 residues from cysteine through phenylalanine. The sequence is cut down to CDR3 DNA, 33 bases in frame from base 1.